The 21 T cell receptor beta chains below come from one sample, sequenced in a study of blood T cell repertoires in COVID-19. Method: immunoSEQ multiplex PCR; TCRdb's copy keeps in-frame clones and lacks some. The sample records tens of thousands of clones, about 89% being singletons. The sample was peripheral blood. All receptors come from a man between 65 and 85 years old with active or convalescent COVID-19.

The rearrangement links TRBV28 to TRBJ2-5; 7 positions match TRBD2. The trim removed 6 bases at V and 5 bases at J, leaving 12 bases unmatched. The CDR3 consists of 15 residues. CDR1 is MDHEN and CDR2 is SYDVKM in the germline V gene. In nucleotides, the CDR3 is TGTGCCAGCAGCCTGGGACCCGGGAGGACGGAGACCCAGTACTTC. This translates into CASSLGPGRTETQYF.

The chain has TRBV6-2 or TRBV6-3 and TRBJ2-1, with 11 nucleotides matching TRBD2. This CDR3 spans 21 amino acids. V dropped 0 bases and J dropped 0; count of bases not matched to a gene: 13. From germline, CDR1 is MNHEY and CDR2 SVGEGT. The CDR3: CASSYSRLAGRRDFSYNEQFF. The CDR3 nucleotides are TGTGCCAGCAGTTACTCTCGACTAGCGGGGCGGCGGGACTTCTCCTACAATGAGCAGTTCTTC.

The chain employs TRBV3-1 (or the pseudogene TRBV3-2) and TRBJ1-2; possible D gene TRBD1, 5 bases. Germline V gene sequence: CDR1 LGHDT, CDR2 YNNKEL (reference sequence). Trimming shortened V by 4 bases and J by 4 bases, and 10 bases separated the two germline ends. CDR3 size: 13 residues. The DNA for the CDR3 is TGTGCCAGCAGCCCCCTCGACAGCTATGGCTACACCTTC. It yields the protein CASSPLDSYGYTF.

CDR3 region: CASSLIQGMNTEAFF. CDR3 in DNA: TGTGCCAGCAGCCTAATCCAGGGCATGAACACTGAAGCTTTCTTT. The V and J genes are TRBV3-1 (or the pseudogene TRBV3-2) and TRBJ1-1; D is perhaps TRBD1 (5 bases). The V end was cut by 4 bases, the J end by 0 bases, with 12 bases between. The CDR3 spans 15 residues. The germline V gene encodes CDR1 LGHDT and CDR2 YNNKEL (reference sequence).

The genes are TRBV7-9 and TRBJ2-7; D is ambiguous. CDR3 length: 11 amino acids. Trimming shortened V by 2 bases and J by 6 bases, and 5 bases separated the two germline ends. In germline, CDR1 is SEHNR, CDR2 FQNEAQ (reference sequence). Here the CDR3 reads CASSLQSEQYF. Written as DNA, the CDR3 is TGTGCCAGCAGCTTACAGTCCGAGCAGTACTTC. Together with reference TRBV7-9 and TRBJ2-7, the CDR3 gives the full variable domain: DTGVSQNPRHKITKRGQNVTFRCDPISEHNRLYWYRQTLGQGPEFLTYFQNEAQLEKSRLLSDRFSAERPKGSFSTLEIQRTEQGDSAMYLCASSLQSEQYFGPGTRLTVT.

The V gene is TRBV2, the J gene TRBJ1-5; D possibly corresponds to TRBD1 (6 bases). The germline CDR1 and CDR2 sequences are SNHLY and FYNNEI. V was clipped by 6 bases and J by 6 bases, with 21 bases between them. The CDR3 loop spans 16 amino acids. CDR3 in DNA: TGTGCCAGCAGGACGGGAACAGGGTATGGTACTCAGCCCCAGCATTTT. Protein: CASRTGTGYGTQPQHF.

V is TRBV5-1 and J is TRBJ2-7; 10 nucleotides match TRBD1. The V gene's germline CDR1 is SGHRS and CDR2 YFSETQ. The CDR3 covers 16 residues. V gave up 4 bases and J gave up 6 bases; unmatched junction bases: 13. The CDR3 nucleotides are TGCGCCAGCAGCCCCGCGCCTGGGACAGGGGCCTCCGAGCAGTACTTC. This codes for CASSPAPGTGASEQYF.

The J gene is TRBJ2-2, the V gene TRBV6-2 or TRBV6-3; 10 positions agree with TRBD2. V was clipped by 5 bases and J by 5 bases; unmatched bases: 5. In germline, CDR1 is MNHEY, CDR2 SVGEGT. The CDR3 length is 15 residues. CDR3 DNA sequence: TGTGCCAGCAGTCTTCTAGCGGGAGTTACCGGGGAGCTGTTTTTT. Translation gives CASSLLAGVTGELFF.

The chain is built from TRBV30 and TRBJ2-6, with D perhaps matching TRBD2 (6 bases). The germline gives CDR1 GTSNPN, CDR2 SVGIG (reference sequence). With 4 bases removed from V and 1 base from J, the gap between germline ends came to 8 bases. The CDR3 is made up of 14 amino acids. The CDR3 region is CAWTGESGANVLTF. The CDR3 coding sequence is TGTGCCTGGACGGGGGAGTCTGGGGCCAACGTCCTGACTTTC.

The V call is TRBV5-1, the J call TRBJ1-1; maybe TRBD1 (5 bases). This CDR3 comprises 14 residues. V shed 7 bases and J shed 0 bases, with 13 bases lying between them. From germline, CDR1 is SGHRS and CDR2 YFSETQ. DNA of the CDR3: TGCGCCAGCCACTCAGACAGTCTGAACACTGAAGCTTTCTTT. Amino acid sequence: CASHSDSLNTEAFF.

This sequence joins TRBV18 and TRBJ2-1; TRBD1 matches at 9 bases. The CDR3 contains 16 residues. The V gene end was trimmed by 0 bases and the J gene end by 2 bases; junction bases not matched to a gene: 2. Germline-derived CDR1 and CDR2 are KGHSH and LQKENI. CDR3 coding DNA: TGTGCCAGCTCACCACCAGGACAGGGGCCCTACAATGAGCAGTTCTTC. It translates to CASSPPGQGPYNEQFF.

In DNA form, the CDR3 reads TGCGCCAGCAGCTCCGGGACAAACCAAGAGACCCAGTACTTC. Translated, it gives CASSSGTNQETQYF. The chain links TRBV5-1 to TRBJ2-5; possible D gene TRBD1, 6 bases. Germline V gene sequence: CDR1 SGHRS, CDR2 YFSETQ. Trimming stripped 3 bases from V and 0 bases from J, with 9 bases between. This CDR3 contains 14 residues.

The V call is TRBV27, the J call TRBJ1-3; the D is unclear. This CDR3 has 14 amino acids. Trimming took off 8 bases at V and 0 bases at J, with 11 bases between the two ends. The germline gives CDR1 MNHEY, CDR2 SMNVEV (reference sequence). This chain's CDR3 is CASGKASSGNTIYF. The DNA of the CDR3 is TGTGCCAGCGGAAAAGCGAGCTCTGGAAACACCATATATTTT.

This chain uses TRBV30 with TRBJ2-7; D perhaps matches TRBD2 (6 bases). This CDR3 spans 15 amino acids. Germline V gives CDR1 GTSNPN, CDR2 SVGIG (reference sequence). Trimming removed 2 bases from V and 7 bases from J, with 21 bases in between. The CDR3 protein is CAWSLPGLGTEEQYF. The CDR3 DNA is TGTGCCTGGAGTTTACCGGGACTTGGTACGGAGGAGCAGTACTTC.

CDR3 loop: CASRPDFYEQFF. Written as DNA, the CDR3 is TGCGCCAGCAGACCGGACTTCTATGAGCAGTTCTTC. This chain joins TRBV5-1 and TRBJ2-1; D perhaps matches TRBD2 (5 bases). The V end was cut by 5 bases, the J end by 8 bases, with 11 bases between. The CDR3 sequence is 12 residues long. CDR1 SGHRS and CDR2 YFSETQ come from the germline V gene.

V usage is TRBV4-2 and J usage is TRBJ2-1, with TRBD2 matching over 11 bases. This CDR3 comprises 17 residues. V trimming: 4 bases; J trimming: 7 bases; junction bases outside the gene matches: 12. The V gene's germline CDR1 is LGHNA and CDR2 YNFKEQ. The CDR3 DNA reads TGTGCCAGCAGCCCCCTTAGCGGGAGGGCCGATTTGAATGAGCAGTTCTTC. The encoded protein is CASSPLSGRADLNEQFF.

The chain combines TRBV18 with TRBJ2-3, with TRBD2 matching over 10 bases. V lost 2 bases, J lost 5 bases, and 25 bases stayed unmatched. CDR1 and CDR2 from the germline V gene are KGHSH and LQKENI. The CDR3 is 22 amino acids. CDR3 coding DNA: TGTGCCAGCTCACCAATGACTCGGCTCCTCACTAGCGGGAAAGGAGGGGGAGATACGCAGTATTTT. Protein product: CASSPMTRLLTSGKGGGDTQYF.

Details on this clone: Its ends do not fully match the called genes, so a read error is possible. The chain has TRBV3-1 (or the pseudogene TRBV3-2) and TRBJ1-1; D remains ambiguous. CDR1 and CDR2 from the germline V gene are LGHDT and YNNKEL (reference sequence). The CDR3 loop spans 10 amino acids. The CDR3 sequence is CASSQFRVIF. CDR3 sequence (DNA): TGTGCCAGCAGCCAATTCCGGGTCATCTTT.

The V and J genes are TRBV11-3 and TRBJ2-2; possibly TRBD2 for D (6 bases). With 3 bases removed from V and 1 base from J, the gap between germline ends came to 9 bases. The CDR3 spans 15 residues. Per the germline V gene, CDR1 is SGHNT and CDR2 is YENEEA. CDR3 amino acids: CASSLSGLNTGELFF. The CDR3 DNA reads as TGTGCCAGCAGCTTGTCGGGACTGAACACCGGGGAGCTGTTTTTT.

The V gene is TRBV27, the J gene TRBJ2-2, with TRBD2 matching over 15 bases. The length of the CDR3 is 17 residues. Trimming removed 8 bases from V and 5 bases from J; junction bases left unmatched: 9. Germline CDR1 and CDR2: MNHEY and SMNVEV (reference sequence). For the CDR3, the DNA is TGTGCCAGCTCGGGACTAGCGGGAGGAAAGGGGACCGGGGAGCTGTTTTTT. Protein: CASSGLAGGKGTGELFF.

The chain couples TRBV6-6 to TRBJ1-5; D unresolved. The germline V gene has CDR1 MNHNY and CDR2 SVGAGI (reference sequence). The CDR3 sequence is 14 residues long. The germline V and J ends were trimmed by 6 bases and 0 bases, with 9 bases remaining between them. The DNA for the CDR3 is TGTGCCAGCAGCAACAGCAATAGCAATCAGCCCCAGCATTTT. This sequence encodes CASSNSNSNQPQHF.